These 5 T cell receptor beta chains were all obtained from the same sample, sequenced in a study of shared clonotypes between healthy human individuals. Assay used: immunoSEQ multiplex PCR; TCRdb lists only in-frame clones, some missing. The sample includes 300,000 or so clones, around two thirds of them seen just once. Sequenced material: memory CD4+ T cells sorted from blood. Described subset: CD45RA-negative fraction. The receptor source for this set is a man aged 30 to 39 in good health.

This clone was detected many times. The chain couples TRBV6-1 to TRBJ2-7, with 10 bases identical to TRBD1. Unmatched junction bases numbered 6, after V lost 8 bases and J lost 2 bases. This CDR3 has 14 amino acids. Per germline, CDR1 MNHNS and CDR2 SASEGT. CDR3 amino acids: CASLGQGGTYEQYF. The CDR3 DNA is TGTGCCAGCCTTGGACAGGGGGGGACCTACGAGCAGTACTTC.

The chain uses TRBV4-1 and TRBJ2-7, with D maybe TRBD1 (5 bases). Deletions cut 5 bases from V and 2 bases from J, with 13 bases between. This CDR3 region has 14 residues. Germline assignment: CDR1 MGHRA and CDR2 YSYEKL. The CDR3 DNA reads as TGCGCCAGCAGCAAAGTCCAGGGCCCCTACGAGCAGTACTTC. Residues: CASSKVQGPYEQYF.

V and J are TRBV29-1 and TRBJ2-7; 7 nucleotides line up with TRBD1. Trimming took 6 bases from V and 5 from J; bases not matched to a gene: 13. The CDR3 runs 14 residues. In germline, CDR1 is SQVTM, CDR2 ANQGSEA. In nucleotides, the CDR3 is TGCAGCGTGGACTCCGGGACAGCGGCAAACGAGCAGTACTTC. Its translation: CSVDSGTAANEQYF.

The CDR3 DNA reads as TGTGCCACCAGCAAGACAGGGAAGGATCAGCCCCAGCATTTT. Protein: CATSKTGKDQPQHF. The rearrangement links TRBV15 to TRBJ1-5; 7 nucleotides agree with TRBD1. The CDR3 covers 14 residues. Germline-derived CDR1 and CDR2 are LNHNV and YYDKDF (reference sequence). V gave up 4 bases and J gave up 5 bases; unmatched junction bases: 5.

This chain links TRBV6-1 with TRBJ2-2; maybe TRBD1 (5 bases). Trimming left V 6 bases short and J 5 bases short, with 13 bases between. In germline, CDR1 is MNHNS, CDR2 SASEGT. The CDR3 loop spans 14 amino acids. The CDR3 region is CASRRQIKTGELFF. The DNA for the CDR3 is TGTGCCAGCAGGAGACAGATAAAGACCGGGGAGCTGTTTTTT.